Each of the 19 T cell receptor beta chains below was sequenced from the same sample in a study of T cell responses to AZD1222 COVID-19 vaccine. The table came from immunoSEQ multiplex PCR; TCRdb's copy has only in-frame clones and leaves some out. The sample has 95,000 to 150,000 clones; roughly 93% are singletons. The specimen comprised peripheral blood, sampled on day 0 of AZD1222 vaccination. All receptors derive from an adult in good health.

V is TRBV5-1 and J is TRBJ2-1; the match to TRBD1 covers 8 bases. The CDR3 runs to 16 residues. CDR1 is SGHRS and CDR2 is YFSETQ in the germline V gene. The junction had 10 bases not matched to a gene; V was cut back by 4 bases and J by 4 bases. This CDR3 reads CASSEGQGISYNEQFF. CDR3 DNA: TGCGCCAGCAGCGAAGGACAGGGAATTAGTTACAATGAGCAGTTCTTC.

The chain carries TRBV19 and TRBJ1-3, with 7 bases aligning to TRBD1. This CDR3 spans 14 amino acids. Germline CDR1 reads LNHDA; CDR2 reads SQIVND (reference sequence). V dropped 7 bases and J dropped 3; count of bases not matched to a gene: 6. CDR3 region: CASTPTGYGNTIYF. CDR3 bases: TGTGCCAGTACCCCGACAGGGTATGGAAACACCATATATTTT.

The genes are TRBV24-1 and TRBJ2-7; possibly TRBD1 for D (6 bases). This CDR3 region has 12 residues. Germline loops: CDR1 KGHDR, CDR2 SFDVKD. V lost 3 bases to trimming and J lost 5 bases, with 7 bases between them. CDR3 residues: CATSDRQDEQYV. CDR3 nucleotides: TGTGCCACCAGTGATCGACAGGACGAGCAGTACGTC.

This clone was detected only once. V is TRBV6-5 and J is TRBJ1-1; possibly TRBD1 for D (6 bases). Germline CDR1 is MNHEY and CDR2 is SVGAGI. CDR3 size: 14 residues. Trimming cost V 7 bases and J 2 bases, with 14 bases left between them. The CDR3 reads CASTVDRHNTEAFF. The CDR3 nucleotides are TGTGCCAGCACCGTAGACAGGCACAACACTGAAGCTTTCTTT.

This clone was seen just once. Here the CDR3 reads CASSLDRKTYEQYF. The CDR3 DNA reads as TGTGCCAGCAGCCTTGACCGGAAAACCTACGAGCAGTACTTC. The rearrangement joins TRBV6-5 to TRBJ2-7; D remains ambiguous. The ends were cut back, 6 bases at V and 2 bases at J, with 14 bases in the middle. Germline CDR1 MNHEY, CDR2 SVGAGI. There are 14 residues in the CDR3.

V is TRBV4-3 and J is TRBJ1-4; D is possibly TRBD1 (5 bases). The V and J ends lost 0 bases and 8 bases respectively, with 13 bases between them. The CDR3 sequence is 15 residues long. CDR1 is LGHNA and CDR2 is YSLEER in the germline V gene. This chain's CDR3 is CASSQDRTWDEKLFF. The CDR3 DNA sequence: TGCGCCAGCAGCCAAGATAGGACTTGGGACGAAAAACTGTTTTTT.

Written as DNA, the CDR3 is TGCGCCAGCAGCCGTCAGGGGGGCGCGGATGGCTACACCTTC. Translation gives CASSRQGGADGYTF. The rearrangement uses TRBV4-3 and TRBJ1-2; TRBD1 aligns across 7 bases. V was clipped by 4 bases and J by 6 bases; unmatched bases: 8. The CDR3 loop spans 14 amino acids. Germline CDR1 is LGHNA and CDR2 is YSLEER.

This rearrangement joins TRBV11-3 to TRBJ1-2, with 8 bases fitting TRBD1. V trimming: 1 base; J trimming: 4 bases; junction bases outside the gene matches: 5. Germline V gene data show CDR1 as SGHNT and CDR2 as YENEEA. CDR3 length: 15 amino acids. DNA for the CDR3: TGTGCCAGCAGCTTAGCAGCCACAGGGGGCTATGGCTACACCTTC. Encoded protein: CASSLAATGGYGYTF.

The chain uses TRBV7-3 and TRBJ1-6; D not resolved. The CDR3 covers 15 residues. The germline gives CDR1 SGHTA, CDR2 FQGTGA. The V end was cut by 4 bases, the J end by 8 bases, with 15 bases between. CDR3 coding DNA: TGTGCCAGCAGCTCCCGGGGAGGGTTTCATTCACCCCTCCACTTT. Translating it yields CASSSRGGFHSPLHF.

This clone was seen once. J is TRBJ1-1 and V is TRBV19; 7 bases fit TRBD1. The V segment lost 4 bases and the J segment 4 bases; nucleotides outside the gene matches: 0. The length of the CDR3 is 12 residues. CDR1 and CDR2 (germline): LNHDA, SQIVND (reference sequence). CDR3 amino acids: CASSRQGTEAFF. The CDR3 bases are TGTGCCAGTAGTAGACAGGGCACTGAAGCTTTCTTT.

The chain is built from TRBV5-4 and TRBJ1-3, with D unresolved. Germline CDR1 reads SGHNT; CDR2 reads YYREEE (reference sequence). Trimming took 0 bases from V and 2 from J, leaving 9 bases between them. This CDR3 has 15 amino acids. The CDR3 is CASSLDGFPGNTIYF. CDR3 DNA: TGTGCCAGCAGCTTGGATGGGTTTCCTGGAAACACCATATATTTT.

This clone was found once. The chain carries TRBV5-8 and TRBJ1-3, with a tentative D call TRBD1 (6 bases). Trimming stripped 4 bases from V and 0 bases from J, with 8 bases between. Germline V gene data show CDR1 as SGHTS and CDR2 as YDEGEE. CDR3 length: 14 residues. CDR3 nucleotide sequence: TGTGCCAGCAGCCGGACAGTCTCTGGAAACACCATATATTTT. Translated, it gives CASSRTVSGNTIYF.

This clone was detected a few times. This chain uses TRBV19 with TRBJ1-1; the D is unclear. Trimming removed 7 bases from V and 4 bases from J, with 19 bases in between. The V gene's germline CDR1 is LNHDA and CDR2 SQIVND (reference sequence). The CDR3 consists of 15 residues. Here the CDR3 reads CASNSRTQWITEAFF. CDR3 DNA sequence: TGTGCCAGTAACTCACGGACCCAGTGGATCACTGAAGCTTTCTTT. Supplemented by reference TRBV19 and TRBJ1-1, the full variable domain reads DGGITQSPKYLFRKEGQNVTLSCEQNLNHDAMYWYRQDPGQGLRLIYYSQIVNDFQKGDIAEGYSVSREKKESFPLTVTSAQKNPTAFYLCASNSRTQWITEAFFGQGTRLTVV.

This clone was counted a single time. The rearrangement joins TRBV2 to TRBJ2-5; tentatively, D is TRBD1 (8 bases). Trimming stripped 7 bases from V and 1 base from J, with 16 bases between. The CDR3 has 15 residues. Germline CDR1 SNHLY, CDR2 FYNNEI. The CDR3 sequence: CASTLQGGLQETQYF. CDR3 DNA sequence: TGTGCCAGCACCCTACAGGGGGGGCTCCAAGAGACCCAGTACTTC.

V gene TRBV12-3 or TRBV12-4 combines with J gene TRBJ1-6; no firm D call. The CDR3 loop spans 13 amino acids. The V and J ends lost 2 bases and 9 bases respectively, with 8 bases between them. The CDR3 nucleotides read TGTGCCAGCAGTTTAAGGGATAGTTCACCCCTCCACTTT. Translated: CASSLRDSSPLHF.

This clone is a singleton in its sample. The chain joins TRBV3-1 (or the pseudogene TRBV3-2) to TRBJ1-5; a weak D match, TRBD1 (5 bases). The CDR3 totals 16 residues. CDR1 is LGHDT and CDR2 is YNNKEL in the germline V gene (reference sequence). Trimming stripped 5 bases from V and 0 bases from J, with 14 bases between. The CDR3 DNA reads as TGTGCCAGCAGCTCTTCGCCGGGGGTTAGCAATCAGCCCCAGCATTTT. This encodes CASSSSPGVSNQPQHF.

The rearrangement joins TRBV7-2 to TRBJ2-5; D remains ambiguous. V lost 5 bases and J 1 base, leaving 11 bases between the germline ends. This CDR3 is 14 amino acids long. In germline, CDR1 is SGHTA, CDR2 FQGNSA. This CDR3 is CASSPGYLQETQYF. The CDR3 DNA follows: TGTGCCAGCAGCCCCGGGTACCTCCAAGAGACCCAGTACTTC. The full variable domain, with the rest looked up from reference TRBV7-2 and TRBJ2-5, is GAGVSQSPSNKVTEKGKDVELRCDPISGHTALYWYRQSLGQGLEFLIYFQGNSAPDKSGLPSDRFSAERTGGSVSTLTIQRTQQEDSAVYLCASSPGYLQETQYFGPGTRLLVL.

The chain employs TRBV25-1 and TRBJ2-2, with D perhaps matching TRBD1 (6 bases). The germline V gene has CDR1 MGHDK and CDR2 SYGVNS. This CDR3 has 18 residues. The ends were cut back, 3 bases at V and 0 bases at J, with 17 bases in the middle. In DNA form, the CDR3 reads TGTGCCAGCAGTGATCAAATTCGGGACACCCCGAACACCGGGGAGCTGTTTTTT. Protein product: CASSDQIRDTPNTGELFF. Combining the CDR3 with reference TRBV25-1 and TRBJ2-2 gives the whole variable domain EADIYQTPRYLVIGTGKKITLECSQTMGHDKMYWYQQDPGMELHLIHYSYGVNSTEKGDLSSESTVSRIRTEHFPLTLESARPSHTSQYLCASSDQIRDTPNTGELFFGEGSRLTVL.

V gene TRBV9 combines with J gene TRBJ2-5, with 9 bases that match TRBD2. This CDR3 contains 15 residues. V lost 0 bases, J lost 5 bases, and 5 bases stayed unmatched. Germline CDR1 SGDLS, CDR2 YYNGEE. CDR3 nucleotides: TGTGCCAGCAGCGTAGCCCTAGCGGGGTGGGAGACCCAGTACTTC. Translating it yields CASSVALAGWETQYF.